What follows are 21 T cell receptor beta chains derived from one specimen sequenced in a study of graft-versus-host responses after intestinal transplantation. Intraepithelial and lamina propria lymphocytes were freed from processed graft tissue. Sequenced by immunoSEQ multiplex PCR; TCRdb stores in-frame clones only, minus some. The data contain tens of thousands of clones, about 80% of them seen just once; the ten biggest clones take up approximately 2.8%. Source: ileum tissue, taken 98 days after intestinal transplantation. These receptors were obtained from a human patient who received an intestinal transplant, so some T cells may come from the graft donor.

V is TRBV15 and J is TRBJ2-2; D is unresolved. The CDR3 is made up of 14 amino acids. V lost 0 bases and J lost 6, with 8 bases in between. Germline V lookup: CDR1 LNHNV, CDR2 YYDKDF (reference sequence). CDR3 loop: CATSRDRWPGELFF. The CDR3 DNA reads TGTGCCACCAGCAGAGATCGATGGCCCGGGGAGCTGTTTTTT.

This chain links TRBV11-2 with TRBJ2-5; D may be TRBD2 (7 bases). The last part of the DNA fits TRBJ2-7 better; the J call may be wrong. CDR3 size: 16 residues. The germline V gene has CDR1 SGHAT and CDR2 FQNNGV. The CDR3 coding sequence is TGTGCCAGCAGCGACGTAGGGGCGGGGGCCTCCTACGAGCAGTACTTC. Translated: CASSDVGAGASYEQYF.

This rearrangement joins TRBV9 to TRBJ1-2; 8 positions agree with TRBD1. This CDR3 contains 15 residues. Germline CDR1 and CDR2: SGDLS and YYNGEE. J was trimmed by 7 bases and V by 1 base; bases with no gene match: 9. The CDR3 nucleotides read TGTGCCAGCAGCGTATATCGAGACAGGGGAAGTGGCTACACCTTC. Translated: CASSVYRDRGSGYTF. Using reference TRBV9 and TRBJ1-2 for the parts outside the CDR3, the full variable domain is DSGVTQTPKHLITATGQRVTLRCSPRSGDLSVYWYQQSLDQGLQFLIQYYNGEERAKGNILERFSAQQFPDLHSELNLSSLELGDSALYFCASSVYRDRGSGYTFGSGTRLTVV.

V usage is TRBV6-1 and J usage is TRBJ2-4; 16 bases match TRBD2. In germline, CDR1 is MNHNS, CDR2 SASEGT. The CDR3 covers 20 residues. With 3 bases clipped from V and 2 bases from J, the junction kept 10 bases outside the gene matches. The CDR3 DNA follows: TGTGCCAGCAGTGACCACTGGGGACTAGCGGGGGGGCCGACCAAAAACATTCAGTACTTC. Protein sequence: CASSDHWGLAGGPTKNIQYF.

This chain links TRBV10-3 with TRBJ1-3; 7 bases line up with TRBD1. The CDR3 sequence is 17 residues long. Trimming at V came to 4 bases and at J to 0 bases, leaving 9 bases not matched to a gene. Germline CDR1 is ENHRY and CDR2 is SYGVKD. The CDR3, as DNA: TGTGCCATCAGTGGGGCGACAGGGACCCCCTCTGGAAACACCATATATTTT. Amino acids: CAISGATGTPSGNTIYF.

A remark on this clone: This sample also contains other DNA sequences that code for the same CDR3. The chain is built from TRBV18 and TRBJ2-5; D remains ambiguous. Per the germline V gene, CDR1 is KGHSH and CDR2 is LQKENI. CDR3 length equals 11 residues. Trimming cost V 6 bases and J 3 bases, with 5 bases left between them. The CDR3 DNA is TGTGCCAGCTCGCCTAAAGAGACCCAGTACTTC. Its translation: CASSPKETQYF.

The chain combines TRBV6-1 with TRBJ1-5; D is unresolved. CDR3 size: 18 residues. Trimming cost V 2 bases and J 6 bases, with 23 bases left between them. Germline CDR1 and CDR2: MNHNS and SASEGT. Here the CDR3 reads CASSEIPPRRRASQPQHF. The DNA of the CDR3 is TGTGCCAGCAGTGAAATTCCCCCCCGGCGGAGGGCGAGTCAGCCCCAGCATTTT.

There are a few counts of this clone. The same CDR3 can be traced to other DNA sequences in this sample. The CDR3 sequence: CASSYSRQGVTEAFF. CDR3 DNA: TGTGCCAGCAGTTACTCGAGACAGGGGGTTACTGAAGCTTTCTTT. The rearrangement uses TRBV6-5 and TRBJ1-1; 9 bases line up with TRBD1. The CDR3 runs 15 residues. J gave up 5 bases and V 0 bases, and 4 bases lay outside the gene matches. Per the germline V gene, CDR1 is MNHEY and CDR2 is SVGAGI.

The chain uses TRBV7-9 and TRBJ2-7, with 8 bases aligning to TRBD1. The CDR3 sequence is 15 residues long. The V segment lost 5 bases and the J segment 5 bases; nucleotides outside the gene matches: 11. Germline loops: CDR1 SEHNR, CDR2 FQNEAQ (reference sequence). CDR3 in amino acids: CASSRTGQGNHEQYF. CDR3 DNA: TGTGCCAGCAGCCGTACAGGACAGGGAAACCACGAGCAGTACTTC. Variable domain in full (rest from reference TRBV7-9 and TRBJ2-7): DTGVSQNPRHKITKRGQNVTFRCDPISEHNRLYWYRQTLGQGPEFLTYFQNEAQLEKSRLLSDRFSAERPKGSFSTLEIQRTEQGDSAMYLCASSRTGQGNHEQYFGPGTRLTVT.

This chain uses TRBV4-1 with TRBJ2-7, with 10 bases identical to TRBD1. The CDR3 consists of 15 residues. V lost 3 bases, J lost 5 bases, and 7 bases stayed unmatched. In germline, CDR1 is MGHRA, CDR2 YSYEKL. The CDR3: CASSHTTGTGDEQYF. The DNA for the CDR3 is TGCGCCAGCAGCCACACGACCGGGACAGGGGACGAGCAGTACTTC.

V usage is TRBV7-9 and J usage is TRBJ1-1; 9 nucleotides line up with TRBD1. The CDR3 extends over 13 amino acids. The V and J ends lost 3 bases and 11 bases, in that order; junction bases with no gene match: 7. Germline lookup yields CDR1 SEHNR and CDR2 FQNEAQ (reference sequence). DNA of the CDR3: TGTGCCAGCAGCTTCGGGACAGGGCGGGGTGCTTTCTTT. It is translated as CASSFGTGRGAFF.

The chain has TRBV11-2 and TRBJ2-3, with 7 nucleotides matching TRBD2. The CDR3 contains 12 residues. CDR1 is SGHAT and CDR2 is FQNNGV in the germline V gene. Trimming cost V 5 bases and J 14 bases; bases outside gene matches: 10. DNA of the CDR3: TGTGCCAGCAGCCCACGGGGGGTTATTTTGTATTTT. Protein sequence: CASSPRGVILYF.

The chain is built from TRBV28 and TRBJ1-2; D is undetermined. Germline V CDR1 and CDR2: MDHEN, SYDVKM. The CDR3 length is 11 residues. V shed 10 bases and J shed 1 base, with 7 bases lying between them. The CDR3 nucleotides read TGTGCCACAGCCAGTAACTATGGCTACACCTTC. Its translation: CATASNYGYTF.

CDR3 residues: CASSEGTVGETSQPQHF. For the CDR3, the DNA is TGTGCCAGCAGTGAAGGGACAGTCGGAGAGACGAGTCAGCCCCAGCATTTT. This chain connects TRBV2 to TRBJ1-5, with a tentative D call TRBD1 (6 bases). Germline assignment: CDR1 SNHLY and CDR2 FYNNEI. This CDR3 region has 17 residues. Trimming took off 1 base at V and 6 bases at J, with 19 bases between the two ends.

The V call is TRBV18, the J call TRBJ2-5, with D possibly TRBD2 on 6 matching bases. The germline V gene has CDR1 KGHSH and CDR2 LQKENI. Trimming shortened V by 3 bases and J by 5 bases, and 22 bases separated the two germline ends. This CDR3 is 17 amino acids long. CDR3 nucleotides: TGTGCCAGCTCACCGGATAGGCGGGGCCGCCGAGGGGAGACCCAGTACTTC. Translating it yields CASSPDRRGRRGETQYF.

This clone appeared once. V and J are TRBV30 and TRBJ1-4; no reliable D call. This CDR3 is built from 16 residues. V dropped 0 bases and J dropped 8 bases, with 19 bases sitting between them. Germline V lookup: CDR1 GTSNPN, CDR2 SVGIG (reference sequence). For the CDR3, the DNA is TGTGCCTGGAGTGTACGGAGGCCCCACCTTAAGGAAAAACTGTTTTTT. Amino acids: CAWSVRRPHLKEKLFF.

This chain's CDR3 is CASRAGSNTEAFF. As DNA, the CDR3 is TGTGCCAGCAGGGCTGGGTCGAACACTGAAGCTTTCTTT. J is TRBJ1-1 and V is TRBV6-5; D is undetermined. This CDR3 contains 13 residues. V gave up 6 bases and J gave up 1 base, with 9 bases separating them. The germline V gene encodes CDR1 MNHEY and CDR2 SVGAGI.

This chain joins TRBV7-8 and TRBJ2-3; possibly TRBD1 or TRBD2 for D (5 bases each). The ends were cut back, 4 bases at V and 5 bases at J, with 13 bases in the middle. The germline CDR1 and CDR2 sequences are SGHVS and FQNEAQ. This CDR3 has 14 amino acids. In DNA form, the CDR3 reads TGTGCCAGCAGCTCGGGATGGGGGAAAGATACGCAGTATTTT. Protein product: CASSSGWGKDTQYF.

The rearrangement joins TRBV7-9 to TRBJ2-1; 8 nucleotides line up with TRBD1. The CDR3 is 14 residues long. J lost 3 bases, V lost 4 bases, and 2 bases had no gene match. Germline V gives CDR1 SEHNR, CDR2 FQNEAQ (reference sequence). The CDR3: CASSSDRDYNEQFF. The CDR3 DNA is TGTGCCAGCAGCTCGGACAGGGACTACAATGAGCAGTTCTTC.

The chain joins TRBV29-1 to TRBJ2-7; 14 bases align to TRBD2. V gave up 1 base and J gave up 2 bases; unmatched junction bases: 10. This CDR3 is 18 amino acids long. Per the germline V gene, CDR1 is SQVTM and CDR2 is ANQGSEA. CDR3 loop: CSVEGWVGGLAGAYEQYF. The CDR3 DNA is TGCAGCGTTGAAGGTTGGGTCGGGGGACTAGCGGGGGCCTACGAGCAGTACTTC.

This chain connects TRBV19 to TRBJ1-2; D is perhaps TRBD1 (6 bases). The CDR3 totals 14 residues. CDR1 and CDR2 (germline): LNHDA, SQIVND (reference sequence). V gave up 6 bases and J gave up 2 bases, with 13 bases separating them. Here the CDR3 reads CASSRDKWNYGYTF. The CDR3, as DNA: TGTGCCAGTAGCCGGGACAAATGGAACTATGGCTACACCTTC.